These T cell receptor beta chains were read from a single sample in a study of response to subunit inactivated influenza vaccine. TCRdb independently ran MiXCR on the RT-PCR reads; one entry per CDR3 protein. The sample carries about 570,000 distinct CDR3 sequences, about 11% recorded once. These same data were also listed under a study on T cells expressing NK-cell markers.

Material: PBMCs from blood, obtained on the day of vaccination. The receptors originated from a man between 50 and 59 years old who received an inactivated influenza vaccine. Both conserved end residues are part of each CDR3. D genes are given only for firm matches. Size is stated for part of the rows, as once, few or many counts, or as a class when the clone is expanded.

j_gene: TRBJ2-5; v_gene: TRBV7-2; d_gene: TRBD2; abundance: -; CDR3nt: TGTGCCAGCAGCCCACTCGGGGGGGGGTACCAAGAGACCCAGTACTTC; CDR3aa: CASSPLGGGYQETQYF
j_gene: TRBJ2-3; v_gene: TRBV7-9; d_gene: TRBD2; abundance: few; CDR3nt: TGTGCCAGCAGCTTCCCTACGGGGGGACGCACAGATACGCAGTATTTT; CDR3aa: CASSFPTGGRTDTQYF
j_gene: TRBJ2-4; v_gene: TRBV24-1; d_gene: -; abundance: -; CDR3nt: TGTGCCACCAGTGATGCCGGCCGAAACATTCAGTACTTC; CDR3aa: CATSDAGRNIQYF
j_gene: TRBJ2-1; v_gene: TRBV12-3/TRBV12-4; d_gene: -; abundance: few; CDR3nt: TGTGCCAGCAGCCGAGGGGAAAAAGGAACCTACAATGAGCAGTTCTTC; CDR3aa: CASSRGEKGTYNEQFF
j_gene: TRBJ2-3; v_gene: TRBV11-2; d_gene: -; abundance: -; CDR3nt: TGTGCCAGCAGCTCCTCCGGACTCTTATCTACCCCCTCATATACGCAGTATTTT; CDR3aa: CASSSSGLLSTPSYTQYF
j_gene: TRBJ2-7; v_gene: TRBV14; d_gene: -; abundance: once; CDR3nt: TGTGCCAGCAGCCAAGAGTCCAGGGGCACCTACGAGCAGTACTTC; CDR3aa: CASSQESRGTYEQYF
j_gene: TRBJ2-1; v_gene: TRBV7-8; d_gene: TRBD2; abundance: few; CDR3nt: TGTGCCAGCAGCTGGACCGGGACTAGCTTCGATGAGCAGTTCTTC; CDR3aa: CASSWTGTSFDEQFF
j_gene: TRBJ2-7; v_gene: TRBV15; d_gene: -; abundance: few; CDR3nt: TGTGCCACCAGCCCTCCAAACGGCGTCGAGCAGTACTTC; CDR3aa: CATSPPNGVEQYF
j_gene: TRBJ2-1; v_gene: TRBV30; d_gene: -; abundance: few; CDR3nt: TGTGCCTGGAGTGTACAAGGGACGAATGAGCAGTTCTTC; CDR3aa: CAWSVQGTNEQFF
j_gene: TRBJ2-1; v_gene: TRBV28; d_gene: -; abundance: few; CDR3nt: TGTGCCAGCAGTTTATCGTTTAGGAATGAGCAGTTCTTC; CDR3aa: CASSLSFRNEQFF
j_gene: TRBJ2-5; v_gene: TRBV28; d_gene: -; abundance: -; CDR3nt: TGTGCCAGCAGCTCCCTACAGGTCAGCGGAACGGGATTGATGAAGACCCAGTACTTC; CDR3aa: CASSSLQVSGTGLMKTQYF
j_gene: TRBJ2-5; v_gene: TRBV7-8; d_gene: TRBD2; abundance: many; CDR3nt: TGTGCCAGCAGGGTAGGGCGGGGGGGCCGGCAAGAGACCCAGTACTTC; CDR3aa: CASRVGRGGRQETQYF
j_gene: TRBJ2-1; v_gene: TRBV4-3; d_gene: TRBD2; abundance: many; CDR3nt: TGCGCCAGCAGCCAAGTACTAGCGGAGGACTCCTACAATGAGCAGTTCTTC; CDR3aa: CASSQVLAEDSYNEQFF
j_gene: TRBJ2-3; v_gene: TRBV24-1; d_gene: -; abundance: few; CDR3nt: TGTGCCACCAGTGATTCATCTCTTAGCCTTACGCAGTATTTT; CDR3aa: CATSDSSLSLTQYF
j_gene: TRBJ2-3; v_gene: TRBV20-1; d_gene: TRBD2; abundance: many; CDR3nt: TGCAGTGTCCCTAGCGGGAGGGGCCCAGATACGCAGTATTTT; CDR3aa: CSVPSGRGPDTQYF
j_gene: TRBJ1-5; v_gene: TRBV3-1; d_gene: -; abundance: few; CDR3nt: TGTGCCAGCAGCCAAGTGCAAGGGAATCAGCCCCAGCATTTT; CDR3aa: CASSQVQGNQPQHF
j_gene: TRBJ1-4; v_gene: TRBV6-6; d_gene: -; abundance: many; CDR3nt: TGTGCCTCGGGGGGTGAAAAACTGTTTTTT; CDR3aa: CASGGEKLFF
j_gene: TRBJ2-1; v_gene: TRBV5-1; d_gene: -; abundance: few; CDR3nt: TGCGCCAGCAGCTTGGCAGCCGTCAGGGACTACAATGAGCAGTTCTTC; CDR3aa: CASSLAAVRDYNEQFF
j_gene: TRBJ2-3; v_gene: TRBV7-2; d_gene: TRBD2; abundance: many; CDR3nt: TGTGCCAGCAGCACCCGACTAGCGGGAGGAGTAAATACGCAGTATTTT; CDR3aa: CASSTRLAGGVNTQYF
j_gene: TRBJ2-3; v_gene: TRBV6-4; d_gene: -; abundance: -; CDR3nt: TGTGCCAGCAGGAGGAGGGGGATCAGCACAGATACGCAGTATTTT; CDR3aa: CASRRRGISTDTQYF
j_gene: TRBJ2-2; v_gene: TRBV3-1; d_gene: -; abundance: -; CDR3nt: TGTGCCAGCAGCCAAGACAGGGGAAGGTTTGGGGCCGGGGAGCTGTTTTTT; CDR3aa: CASSQDRGRFGAGELFF
j_gene: TRBJ2-1; v_gene: TRBV20-1; d_gene: -; abundance: few; CDR3nt: TGCAGTGCCGCGGGAAGGGGGGGAGCACTAAACAATGAGCAGTTCTTC; CDR3aa: CSAAGRGGALNNEQFF
j_gene: TRBJ1-2; v_gene: TRBV12-3/TRBV12-4; d_gene: -; abundance: -; CDR3nt: TGTGCCAGCAGTCCCCAGTCCAACTATGGCTACACCTTC; CDR3aa: CASSPQSNYGYTF
j_gene: TRBJ1-5; v_gene: TRBV4-1; d_gene: -; abundance: -; CDR3nt: TGCGCCAGCAGCCAAGCCCCCTGGCAGTATAGCAATCAGCCCCAGCATTTT; CDR3aa: CASSQAPWQYSNQPQHF
j_gene: TRBJ2-1; v_gene: TRBV6-1; d_gene: TRBD2; abundance: few; CDR3nt: TGTGCCAGCAGTAGAAACGGGGGGGCGTTTTACAATGAGCAGTTCTTC; CDR3aa: CASSRNGGAFYNEQFF
j_gene: TRBJ2-6; v_gene: TRBV9; d_gene: -; abundance: few; CDR3nt: TGTGCCAGCAGCGTTACTGACAGATCTGGGGCCAACGTCCTGACTTTC; CDR3aa: CASSVTDRSGANVLTF
j_gene: TRBJ2-7; v_gene: TRBV6-1; d_gene: TRBD1; abundance: -; CDR3nt: TGTGCCAGCAGGCTGACAGGGGGCGATGACTACGAGCAGTACTTC; CDR3aa: CASRLTGGDDYEQYF
j_gene: TRBJ2-1; v_gene: TRBV30; d_gene: TRBD2; abundance: -; CDR3nt: TGTGCCTGGAGGCCGGGACTAGCGGGAAGTGAGCAGTTCTTC; CDR3aa: CAWRPGLAGSEQFF
j_gene: TRBJ2-1; v_gene: TRBV6-1; d_gene: TRBD2; abundance: -; CDR3nt: TGTGCCAGCAGTGTAGTGACTAGCGGGAGCAATGAGCAGTTCTTC; CDR3aa: CASSVVTSGSNEQFF
j_gene: TRBJ1-2; v_gene: TRBV18; d_gene: -; abundance: few; CDR3nt: TGTGCCAGCTCACCAAGGGGTTCAGGGTATGGCTACACCTTC; CDR3aa: CASSPRGSGYGYTF
j_gene: TRBJ2-7; v_gene: TRBV2; d_gene: -; abundance: -; CDR3nt: TGTGCCAGCACCCCCCGGGGATGGGCCGAGCAGTACTTC; CDR3aa: CASTPRGWAEQYF
j_gene: TRBJ2-3; v_gene: TRBV29-1; d_gene: TRBD2; abundance: many; CDR3nt: TGCAGCGTTCGACAGCGGGGGGGCGATCCTGCAGATACGCAGTATTTT; CDR3aa: CSVRQRGGDPADTQYF
j_gene: TRBJ2-3; v_gene: TRBV28; d_gene: TRBD2; abundance: few; CDR3nt: TGTGCCAGCAGGAGACTAGCGGTCACAGATACGCAGTATTTT; CDR3aa: CASRRLAVTDTQYF
j_gene: TRBJ2-1; v_gene: TRBV5-6; d_gene: -; abundance: many; CDR3nt: TGTGCCAGCAGCGGAGTAGTATACAATGAGCAGTTCTTC; CDR3aa: CASSGVVYNEQFF
j_gene: TRBJ2-2; v_gene: TRBV7-9; d_gene: -; abundance: few; CDR3nt: TGTGCCAGACTAGTGGCCGGGGAGCTGTTTTTT; CDR3aa: CARLVAGELFF
j_gene: TRBJ2-1; v_gene: TRBV13; d_gene: TRBD2; abundance: few; CDR3nt: TGTGCCAGCAGTCTAGCGGGGGACCACAATGAGCAGTTCTTC; CDR3aa: CASSLAGDHNEQFF
j_gene: TRBJ2-1; v_gene: TRBV4-1; d_gene: TRBD2; abundance: -; CDR3nt: TGCGCCAGCAGCCACCCCAGCGGGAGGGGGCAAAGGAATGAGCAGTTCTTC; CDR3aa: CASSHPSGRGQRNEQFF
j_gene: TRBJ2-7; v_gene: TRBV7-2; d_gene: -; abundance: -; CDR3nt: TGTGCCAGCAGCTTAGATGGTTGGAGTGGCTCCTACGAGCAGTACTTC; CDR3aa: CASSLDGWSGSYEQYF
j_gene: TRBJ2-7; v_gene: TRBV29-1; d_gene: -; abundance: -; CDR3nt: TGCAGCGTTAAAGGGGCCAGCACTGGGTACGAGCAGTACTTC; CDR3aa: CSVKGASTGYEQYF
j_gene: TRBJ2-1; v_gene: TRBV28; d_gene: -; abundance: many; CDR3nt: TGTGCCACCTATTTGACAGGCAATGAGCAGTTCTTC; CDR3aa: CATYLTGNEQFF
j_gene: TRBJ2-4; v_gene: TRBV20-1; d_gene: TRBD1; abundance: -; CDR3nt: TGCAGTGCCTTGGGACAGCTAGCCAAAAACATTCAGTACTTC; CDR3aa: CSALGQLAKNIQYF
j_gene: TRBJ2-5; v_gene: TRBV11-2; d_gene: -; abundance: -; CDR3nt: TGTGCCAGCAGCCCCTGGGCCGGCCAAGAGACCCAGTACTTC; CDR3aa: CASSPWAGQETQYF
j_gene: TRBJ2-7; v_gene: TRBV2; d_gene: -; abundance: -; CDR3nt: TGTGCCAGCAGGAACAGGGAAGACTACGAGCAGTACTTC; CDR3aa: CASRNREDYEQYF
j_gene: TRBJ2-7; v_gene: TRBV30; d_gene: TRBD1; abundance: -; CDR3nt: TGTGCCTGGAAGGCCGGGACAGCTGCCTACGAGCAGTACTTC; CDR3aa: CAWKAGTAAYEQYF
j_gene: TRBJ2-2; v_gene: TRBV11-2; d_gene: -; abundance: -; CDR3nt: TGTGCCAGCAGCCCCGCCCCCTTTGGGGGCTGGACCGGGGAGCTGTTTTTT; CDR3aa: CASSPAPFGGWTGELFF
j_gene: TRBJ2-7; v_gene: TRBV7-2; d_gene: -; abundance: -; CDR3nt: TGTGCCAGCAGCTTAGGAAGGAGGGAAGCTTACGAGCAGTACTTC; CDR3aa: CASSLGRREAYEQYF
j_gene: TRBJ2-1; v_gene: TRBV7-2; d_gene: TRBD1; abundance: -; CDR3nt: TGTGCCAGCAGACGGTCCGGGACAGGGGCGGACAATGAGCAGTTCTTC; CDR3aa: CASRRSGTGADNEQFF
j_gene: TRBJ1-1; v_gene: TRBV6-2/TRBV6-3; d_gene: TRBD1; abundance: few; CDR3nt: TGTGCCAGCACTCCGGGACAGGACTTGGGAGCTTTCTTT; CDR3aa: CASTPGQDLGAFF
j_gene: TRBJ2-1; v_gene: TRBV24-1; d_gene: -; abundance: -; CDR3nt: TGTGCCACCAGTGACTTAGACGGCTCCTACAATGAGCAGTTCTTC; CDR3aa: CATSDLDGSYNEQFF